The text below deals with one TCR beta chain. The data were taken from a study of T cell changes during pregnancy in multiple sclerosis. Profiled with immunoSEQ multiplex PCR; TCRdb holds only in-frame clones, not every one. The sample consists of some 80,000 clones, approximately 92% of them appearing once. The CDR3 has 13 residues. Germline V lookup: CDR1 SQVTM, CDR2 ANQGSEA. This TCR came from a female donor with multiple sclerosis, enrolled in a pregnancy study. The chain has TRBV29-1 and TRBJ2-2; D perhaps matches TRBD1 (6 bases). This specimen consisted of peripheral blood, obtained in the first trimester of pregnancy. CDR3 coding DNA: TGCAGTTCTAAGGACAGTTTAACCGGGGAGCTGTTTTTT. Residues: CSSKDSLTGELFF.